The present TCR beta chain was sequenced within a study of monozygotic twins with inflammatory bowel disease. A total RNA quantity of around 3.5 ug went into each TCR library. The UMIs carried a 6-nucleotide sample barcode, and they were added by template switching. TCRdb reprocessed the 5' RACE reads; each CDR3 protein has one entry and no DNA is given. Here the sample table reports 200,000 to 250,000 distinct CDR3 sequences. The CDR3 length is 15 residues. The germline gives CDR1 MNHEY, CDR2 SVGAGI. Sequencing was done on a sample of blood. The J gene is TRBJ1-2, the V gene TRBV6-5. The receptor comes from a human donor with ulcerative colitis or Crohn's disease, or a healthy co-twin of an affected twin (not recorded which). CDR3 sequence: CASSYSGWSQYGYTF.